This is a list of T cell receptor beta chains from one sample in a study of cytomegalovirus exposure and HLA in healthy donors. Libraries were prepared by immunoSEQ multiplex PCR; TCRdb keeps only in-frame clonotypes and omits some of them. Among 150,000 to 200,000 clones listed, 65% to 70% were seen once. Source material: PBMCs. All receptors come from a man aged 25-45 years in good health and CMV-seropositive. Both conserved end residues are part of each CDR3. Each record gives: D gene, V gene, J gene, clone size, CDR3 protein, CDR3 DNA. D genes are given only for firm matches. A row's size may be missing; if present it is once, few, many or a size class.

d_call: TRBD2; v_call: TRBV25-1; j_call: TRBJ2-1; clone_size: NA; cdr3_aa: CASITSGSFYNEQFF; cdr3_nt: TGTGCCAGCATAACCAGCGGGAGTTTCTACAATGAGCAGTTCTTC
d_call: TRBD2; v_call: TRBV6-6; j_call: TRBJ2-5; clone_size: NA; cdr3_aa: CASNEGTSGRETQYF; cdr3_nt: TGTGCCAGCAACGAAGGGACTAGCGGGAGAGAGACCCAGTACTTC
d_call: TRBD1; v_call: TRBV27; j_call: TRBJ2-1; clone_size: few; cdr3_aa: CASSSLRDRGGNEQFF; cdr3_nt: TGTGCCAGCAGTTCCCTCCGGGACAGGGGAGGAAATGAGCAGTTCTTC
d_call: TRBD1; v_call: TRBV6-1; j_call: TRBJ1-1; clone_size: NA; cdr3_aa: CASTSTGGMTEAFF; cdr3_nt: TGTGCCAGCACCTCAACAGGGGGGATGACTGAAGCTTTCTTT
d_call: NA; v_call: TRBV10-2; j_call: TRBJ2-1; clone_size: NA; cdr3_aa: CASSDVGLQSNEQFF; cdr3_nt: TGCGCCAGCAGTGATGTAGGACTACAGTCCAATGAGCAGTTCTTC
d_call: TRBD1; v_call: TRBV19; j_call: TRBJ1-1; clone_size: few; cdr3_aa: CASSHLTGAGRTEAFF; cdr3_nt: TGTGCCAGTAGCCATCTTACAGGGGCAGGGAGGACTGAAGCTTTCTTT
d_call: TRBD1; v_call: TRBV6-4; j_call: TRBJ1-1; clone_size: NA; cdr3_aa: CASSPGGAGTEAFF; cdr3_nt: TGTGCCAGCAGTCCAGGGGGAGCGGGCACTGAAGCTTTCTTT
d_call: NA; v_call: TRBV18; j_call: TRBJ1-1; clone_size: few; cdr3_aa: CASSPGGKDTEAFF; cdr3_nt: TGTGCCAGCTCACCGGGGGGAAAGGACACTGAAGCTTTCTTT
d_call: NA; v_call: TRBV6-5; j_call: TRBJ2-4; clone_size: NA; cdr3_aa: CASSPDSYKNIQYF; cdr3_nt: TGTGCCAGCAGTCCAGACAGTTACAAAAACATTCAGTACTTC
d_call: TRBD1; v_call: TRBV9; j_call: TRBJ1-2; clone_size: NA; cdr3_aa: CASSPKTGTGSYGYTF; cdr3_nt: TGTGCCAGCAGCCCGAAAACCGGGACAGGGTCTTATGGCTACACCTTC
d_call: TRBD2; v_call: TRBV6-5; j_call: TRBJ2-1; clone_size: NA; cdr3_aa: CASSGLAGGDNEQFF; cdr3_nt: TGTGCCAGCAGTGGACTAGCGGGAGGAGACAATGAGCAGTTCTTC
d_call: NA; v_call: TRBV5-4; j_call: TRBJ2-7; clone_size: NA; cdr3_aa: CASSFGTLGDRGEQYF; cdr3_nt: TGTGCCAGCAGCTTTGGTACCCTAGGTGATCGGGGCGAGCAGTACTTC
d_call: NA; v_call: TRBV6-1; j_call: TRBJ1-2; clone_size: NA; cdr3_aa: CASSSGQLYGYTF; cdr3_nt: TGTGCCAGCAGTTCCGGACAGCTCTATGGCTACACCTTC